The clone carrying this TCR beta chain was seen a single time. This sample is drawn from a study of PD-L1 blockade in urothelial cancer. TCRdb's table, derived via immunoSEQ multiplex PCR, lists solely in-frame clones and lacks some. This table has roughly 24,000 clones, 75% to 90% appearing once. This CDR3 comprises 15 residues. V was trimmed by 0 bases and J by 0 bases, leaving 6 bases between them. Germline CDR1 is PRHDT and CDR2 is FYEKMQ (reference sequence). V is TRBV13 and J is TRBJ1-5; possible D gene TRBD1, 5 bases. This clonotype was obtained from a man in his 60s with urothelial cancer. The sequencing used PBMCs, collected around atezolizumab (anti-PD-L1) treatment. The CDR3 coding sequence is TGTGCCAGCAGCTTAGGAAGGGGTAGCAATCAGCCCCAGCATTTT. It specifies CASSLGRGSNQPQHF.